These 20 T cell receptor beta chains were sequenced from one sample in a study of intratumoral heterogeneity in liver cancer. The protocol used for the library was the immunoSEQ multiplex PCR assay. The source is immuneACCESS, and TCRdb retained only in-frame sequences with V and J called. Part of the clones is not carried over; for the studies checked, unresolved V genes explain less than half of this, and the remainder is unexplained. This sample comprises about 20,000 clones, 73% of them detected only once. The ten top clones hold about a sixth of the sample. The starting material was tumor-adjacent normal tissue, obtained before any cancer treatment. All receptors come from a woman aged 65 to 85 with hepatocellular carcinoma.

This clone was detected only a few times. For the CDR3, the DNA is TGTGCCACCAGCGTCGCAACTAACACCGGGGAGCTGTTTTTT. As protein: CATSVATNTGELFF. J is TRBJ2-2 and V is TRBV15; D is unresolved. The V and J ends lost 5 bases and 2 bases respectively, with 9 bases between them. Per the germline V gene, CDR1 is LNHNV and CDR2 is YYDKDF (reference sequence). This CDR3 comprises 14 residues.

This clone occurred a few times. V gene TRBV18 combines with J gene TRBJ2-7; TRBD1 agrees at 7 bases. The CDR3 extends over 14 amino acids. Germline lookup yields CDR1 KGHSH and CDR2 LQKENI. V lost 3 bases to trimming and J lost 4 bases; unmatched junction nucleotides: 6. CDR3 amino acids: CASSPRTGLYEQYF. As DNA, the CDR3 is TGTGCCAGCTCACCCCGGACAGGTTTGTACGAGCAGTACTTC. Filled out from reference TRBV18 and TRBJ2-7, the complete variable domain reads NAGVMQNPRHLVRRRGQEARLRCSPMKGHSHVYWYRQLPEEGLKFMVYLQKENIIDESGMPKERFSAEFPKEGPSILRIQQVVRGDSAAYFCASSPRTGLYEQYFGPGTRLTVT.

The chain carries TRBV19 and TRBJ2-5; TRBD2 matches at 11 bases. V gave up 7 bases and J gave up 5 bases; unmatched junction bases: 9. The CDR3 is made up of 15 amino acids. Looked up from germline, CDR1 is LNHDA and CDR2 is SQIVND (reference sequence). CDR3 amino acids: CASKSTSGSRETQYF. Here the CDR3 DNA reads TGTGCCAGTAAGAGTACTAGCGGGAGCCGGGAGACCCAGTACTTC.

By share, this clone ranks as large. The genes are TRBV4-1 and TRBJ2-1, with no clear D. This CDR3 comprises 14 residues. Germline loops: CDR1 MGHRA, CDR2 YSYEKL. V lost 1 base to trimming and J lost 2 bases, with 6 bases between them. The CDR3 is CASSQVGTYNEQFF. CDR3 nucleotides: TGCGCCAGCAGCCAAGTAGGGACCTACAATGAGCAGTTCTTC.

The chain employs TRBV5-6 and TRBJ2-5; the D is unclear. Between the trimmed V and J ends, which lost 4 bases and 4 bases, there was a span of 5 bases. The CDR3 is made up of 11 amino acids. CDR1 and CDR2 from the germline V gene are SGHDT and YYEEEE. As DNA, the CDR3 is TGTGCCAGCAGCATCAGAGAGACCCAGTACTTC. It encodes CASSIRETQYF.

The V gene is TRBV28, the J gene TRBJ1-5, with a weak D call TRBD1 (5 bases). Deletions cut 6 bases from V and 3 bases from J, with 12 bases between. The CDR3 runs to 14 residues. From germline, CDR1 is MDHEN and CDR2 SYDVKM. The CDR3 nucleotides read TGTGCCAGCAGCCCGGGGGGTGACAATCAGCCCCAGCATTTT. Residues: CASSPGGDNQPQHF.

This chain connects TRBV4-1 to TRBJ2-2, with 8 bases aligning to TRBD2. This CDR3 comprises 18 residues. Germline V CDR1 and CDR2: MGHRA, YSYEKL. The V and J ends lost 0 bases and 6 bases, in that order; junction bases with no gene match: 12. The CDR3 region is CASSQDGSGSQSAGELFF. Written as DNA, the CDR3 is TGCGCCAGCAGCCAAGATGGGAGCGGGAGTCAGTCGGCCGGGGAGCTGTTTTTT.

CDR3 loop: CAWMGAGVSPDTQYF. In nucleotides, the CDR3 is TGTGCCTGGATGGGAGCGGGAGTCTCCCCAGATACGCAGTATTTT. The rearrangement uses TRBV30 and TRBJ2-3; 8 nucleotides match TRBD2. This CDR3 spans 15 amino acids. Germline-derived CDR1 and CDR2 are GTSNPN and SVGIG (reference sequence). V was pared by 4 bases and J by 4 bases, with 10 bases of the junction left unmatched. Combining the CDR3 with reference TRBV30 and TRBJ2-3 gives the whole variable domain SQTIHQWPATLVQPVGSPLSLECTVEGTSNPNLYWYRQAAGRGLQLLFYSVGIGQISSEVPQNLSASRPQDRQFILSSKKLLLSDSGFYLCAWMGAGVSPDTQYFGPGTRLTVL.

The chain recombines TRBV4-2 with TRBJ1-1; 7 bases fit TRBD1. CDR1 is LGHNA, CDR2 YNFKEQ, per germline. This CDR3 has 14 amino acids. V trimming: 4 bases; J trimming: 1 base; junction bases outside the gene matches: 3. CDR3 residues: CASSRQGGNTEAFF. In DNA, the CDR3 is TGTGCCAGCAGCCGGCAGGGGGGGAACACTGAAGCTTTCTTT.

The rearrangement uses TRBV5-8 and TRBJ2-2; unclear D gene. The CDR3 length is 15 residues. The germline V gene encodes CDR1 SGHTS and CDR2 YDEGEE. V dropped 0 bases and J dropped 5 bases, with 11 bases sitting between them. Here the CDR3 reads CASSLEALGTGELFF. The CDR3 DNA is TGTGCCAGCAGCTTGGAAGCCCTGGGGACCGGGGAGCTGTTTTTT.

This clone came up once. The chain uses TRBV5-1 and TRBJ2-5; D is uncertain. V shed 1 base and J shed 5 bases, with 3 bases lying between them. In germline, CDR1 is SGHRS, CDR2 YFSETQ. The CDR3 totals 11 residues. CDR3 loop: CASSLMETQYF. The CDR3 coding sequence is TGCGCCAGCAGCTTGATGGAGACCCAGTACTTC.

The CDR3 nucleotides read TGTGCCAGCAGCAACCGGGGGACCCAGTACTTC. Translating gives CASSNRGTQYF. The chain joins TRBV3-1 (or the pseudogene TRBV3-2) to TRBJ2-5, with D perhaps matching TRBD2 (5 bases). The CDR3 is made up of 11 amino acids. The V end was cut by 5 bases, the J end by 7 bases, with 8 bases between. The germline V gene encodes CDR1 LGHDT and CDR2 YNNKEL (reference sequence).

The rearrangement links TRBV12-5 to TRBJ2-7; 7 nucleotides line up with TRBD1. This CDR3 is built from 14 residues. Germline V gene sequence: CDR1 LGHNT, CDR2 FRNRAP. V was pared by 0 bases and J by 5 bases, with 4 bases of the junction left unmatched. CDR3 in DNA: TGTGCTAGTGGTTTGGTCTCGACAGGGAACGAGCAGTACTTC. Translating it yields CASGLVSTGNEQYF. The full variable domain, with the rest looked up from reference TRBV12-5 and TRBJ2-7, is DARVTQTPRHKVTEMGQEVTMRCQPILGHNTVFWYRQTMMQGLELLAYFRNRAPLDDSGMPKDRFSAEMPDATLATLKIQPSEPRDSAVYFCASGLVSTGNEQYFGPGTRLTVT.

The J gene is TRBJ2-7, the V gene TRBV7-2; perhaps TRBD1 as D (6 bases). This CDR3 has 13 residues. V shed 5 bases and J shed 1 base, with 9 bases lying between them. CDR1 and CDR2 from the germline V gene are SGHTA and FQGNSA. The CDR3 region has the DNA TGTGCCAGCAGCCGGACAGCTTCCTACGAGCAGTACTTC. It specifies CASSRTASYEQYF.

The gene calls are TRBV29-1 and TRBJ2-1; unclear D gene. V lost 4 bases and J 8 bases, leaving 9 bases between the germline ends. Germline V gene lookup returns CDR1 SQVTM and CDR2 ANQGSEA. This CDR3 region has 11 residues. The CDR3 region has the DNA TGCAGCGTTGCAAAGTTAGATGAGCAGTTCTTC. As protein: CSVAKLDEQFF.

V usage is TRBV5-8 and J usage is TRBJ2-3; 8 bases align to TRBD1. CDR3 length equals 16 residues. In germline, CDR1 is SGHTS, CDR2 YDEGEE. V lost 3 bases, J lost 2 bases, and 8 bases stayed unmatched. In DNA, the CDR3 is TGTGCCAGCAGCTCCGACAGGGGCTACTACACAGATACGCAGTATTTT. As protein: CASSSDRGYYTDTQYF.

This clone was counted a few times. V gene TRBV4-2 combines with J gene TRBJ2-7, with a possible D match to TRBD2 (6 bases). The CDR3 is 15 residues long. The germline V and J ends were trimmed by 0 bases and 6 bases, with 15 bases remaining between them. From germline, CDR1 is LGHNA and CDR2 YNFKEQ. For the CDR3, the DNA is TGTGCCAGCAGCCAAGACACGGGACTTTGGGGCGAGCAGTACTTC. This sequence encodes CASSQDTGLWGEQYF.

The rearrangement joins TRBV28 to TRBJ2-7; TRBD2 matches 11 bases. The CDR3 runs 15 residues. CDR1 and CDR2 from the germline V gene are MDHEN and SYDVKM. J was trimmed by 5 bases and V by 3 bases; bases with no gene match: 6. The CDR3 nucleotides read TGTGCCAGCAGTTTTACTAGCGGGGGAGGAGACGAGCAGTACTTC. This gives the protein CASSFTSGGGDEQYF.

The genes are TRBV19 and TRBJ2-7; TRBD1 matches at 10 bases. The CDR3 length is 13 residues. After removal of 9 bases from V and 0 bases from J, the junction contained 2 bases not matched to a gene. Per germline, CDR1 LNHDA and CDR2 SQIVND (reference sequence). The CDR3 loop reads CASRDRGSYEQYF. The DNA for the CDR3 is TGTGCCAGCCGGGACAGGGGCTCCTACGAGCAGTACTTC.

The rearrangement links TRBV21-1 to TRBJ2-3; TRBD1, the D gene given by the table, was not confirmed from the DNA. TRBV21-1 is classified as a pseudogene. The CDR3 runs to 15 residues. CDR3 bases: TGTGCCCTTATGAAGGGGGCTCTCGGCACAGATACGCAGTATTTT. Translated: CALMKGALGTDTQYF.